The rows below give T cell receptor beta chains drawn from one sample of a study of blood T cell repertoires in COVID-19. The protocol was immunoSEQ multiplex PCR, while the TCRdb copy is restricted to in-frame clones and leaves out a portion. The sample has a few hundred thousand clones, 75% to 90% seen once. The sequenced sample was PBMCs or T cells enriched from blood (not recorded which). Receptor source: a man aged 25 to 40 who had recovered from COVID-19. Both conserved end residues are part of each CDR3. The D gene is left open where the match is weak. A row's size may be missing; if present it is once, few, many or a size class.

j_call clone_size v_call d_call cdr3_nt cdr3_aa
TRBJ2-7 NA TRBV9 NA TGTGCCAGCAGCGTGGGTCTGGAGATGCATACCGAGCAGTACTTC CASSVGLEMHTEQYF
TRBJ2-1 NA TRBV19 NA TGTGCCAGTAGTGGCGACGGGTCGTACAATGAGCAGTTCTTC CASSGDGSYNEQFF
TRBJ2-1 NA TRBV27 TRBD2 TGTGCCAGCAGTTTCCTAGCGGGGCTCAGGCATGAGCAGTTCTTC CASSFLAGLRHEQFF
TRBJ2-2 NA TRBV7-3 TRBD2 TGTGCCAGCAGCTTAGCCCCCCTTAATGGACTAGCGAACACCGGGGAGCTGTTTTTT CASSLAPLNGLANTGELFF
TRBJ2-5 NA TRBV19 TRBD2 TGTGCCAGTAGTCCCCGGGGTAGCGGGGGCCAAGAGACCCAGTACTTC CASSPRGSGGQETQYF
TRBJ1-1 NA TRBV29-1 TRBD1 TGCAGCGTTCAGGGACAGGGTTACACTGAAGCTTTCTTT CSVQGQGYTEAFF
TRBJ1-1 NA TRBV5-1 NA TGCGCCAGCAGCTTAGAGGGGGGGCAGATGAACACTGAAGCTTTCTTT CASSLEGGQMNTEAFF
TRBJ2-5 NA TRBV21-1 NA TGTGCCAGCAGTAAAGAGGGTCTAGCGGGAGTTAGGATCGAGACCCAGTACTTC CASSKEGLAGVRIETQYF
TRBJ1-1 NA TRBV7-9 NA TGTGCCAGCAGTCGAGCAGCCGGGGGCACTGAAGCTTTCTTT CASSRAAGGTEAFF
TRBJ1-1 NA TRBV2 NA TGTGCCAGCAGTGAAAATGGCCCTGACACTGAAGCTTTCTTT CASSENGPDTEAFF
TRBJ2-3 NA TRBV15 TRBD2 TGTGCCACCAGCAGAGGTGGGGCGGGAGGGCGAACAGATACGCAGTATTTT CATSRGGAGGRTDTQYF
TRBJ2-4 NA TRBV10-1 NA TGCGCCAGCAGTTTTTTCGGCGGTCTCAAAGAAAACATTCAGTACTTC CASSFFGGLKENIQYF
TRBJ2-7 NA TRBV2 TRBD1 TGTGCCAGTAAGTTCGCCGGGACAGGGATGACCTACGAGCAGTACTTC CASKFAGTGMTYEQYF
TRBJ2-7 NA TRBV19 TRBD2 TGTGCCAGTAAAACAGCGGGAGGCCGCTCCTACGAGCAGTACTTC CASKTAGGRSYEQYF
TRBJ2-1 NA TRBV7-9 NA TGTGCCAGCAGCTTTCAGGACAATGAGCAGTTCTTC CASSFQDNEQFF
TRBJ2-3 NA TRBV13 NA TGTGCCAGCAACCCCGCACACGGCACAGATACGCAGTATTTT CASNPAHGTDTQYF
TRBJ2-7 NA TRBV29-1 TRBD2 TGCAGCGTTGAGGGACTAGCGGGAGCCTACGAGCAGTACTTC CSVEGLAGAYEQYF
TRBJ2-1 NA TRBV14 TRBD2 TGTGCCAGCAGCCAAGTACCGACCCTAGCGGTTGGTTACAATGAGCAGTTCTTC CASSQVPTLAVGYNEQFF
TRBJ2-1 NA TRBV27 TRBD2 TGTGCCAGCAGTTTATTACCTAGCGGGAGAGGTGGTGAGCAGTTCTTC CASSLLPSGRGGEQFF
TRBJ2-1 once TRBV7-8 NA TGTGCCAGCAGCCGAGACTCAGACACCGGGAAGTTCTTC CASSRDSDTGKFF
TRBJ1-2 NA TRBV3-1/TRBV3-2 NA TGTGCCAGCAGCCAAGGAGGTTCCTATGGCTACACCTTC CASSQGGSYGYTF
TRBJ1-4 NA TRBV5-8 NA TGTGCCAGCAGCATTGCGACCATTTCGGGGAGAAAACTGTTTTTT CASSIATISGRKLFF
TRBJ1-1 NA TRBV3-1/TRBV3-2 NA TGTGCCAGCAGCCAAGAGAGTTTGCAAAGTGAAGCTTTCTTT CASSQESLQSEAFF
TRBJ2-2 NA TRBV28 TRBD2 TGTGCCAGCAGTTTGGGGGGGGAAGGCACCGGGGAGCTGTTTTTT CASSLGGEGTGELFF
TRBJ2-7 NA TRBV2 NA TGTGCCAGCAGCACAGGACAGGGAGGGACCTACGAGCAGTACTTC CASSTGQGGTYEQYF
TRBJ1-1 NA TRBV5-1 TRBD1 TGCGCCAGCAGCTCCCGGACAGGGGGGATCACTGAAGCTTTCTTT CASSSRTGGITEAFF
TRBJ2-1 NA TRBV5-1 TRBD2 TGCGCCAGCAGCTCTTGGACTAGCGGGACACCTGAGCAGTTCTTC CASSSWTSGTPEQFF
TRBJ1-1 NA TRBV25-1 TRBD1 TGTGCCAGCAGTGTGACCGGGACAGGGGCTGAAGCTTTCTTT CASSVTGTGAEAFF
TRBJ2-1 NA TRBV3-1/TRBV3-2 NA TGTGCCAGCAGCCAAATTTTGGGCGGGGATCAGTTCTTC CASSQILGGDQFF
TRBJ1-2 few TRBV28 NA TGTGCCAGCAGTCCACAGGGAAGGGGTATTGATGGCTACACCTTC CASSPQGRGIDGYTF
TRBJ2-7 once TRBV3-1/TRBV3-2 TRBD2 TGTGCCAGCAGCCAAGATGGCCCCGGACTAGCGGGGGCCTACGAGCAGTACTTC CASSQDGPGLAGAYEQYF
TRBJ2-1 NA TRBV5-1 TRBD2 TGCGCCAGCAGAAGAGCGGGAGACTCCTACAATGAGCAGTTCTTC CASRRAGDSYNEQFF
TRBJ2-7 NA TRBV4-2 TRBD2 TGTGCCAGCAGCCAAGATCGGGACAAGCGGGGGAGCTCCTACGAGCAGTACTTC CASSQDRDKRGSSYEQYF
TRBJ2-1 NA TRBV7-2 TRBD2 TGTGCCAGCAGCTCAGGGACTAGCGGGGGGTACAATGAGCAGTTCTTC CASSSGTSGGYNEQFF
TRBJ1-3 NA TRBV6-5 NA TGTGCCAGCAGTTACTCAGGGGCCAGCTCTGGAAACACCATATATTTT CASSYSGASSGNTIYF
TRBJ2-7 NA TRBV6-5 TRBD1 TGTGCCAGCAGTTCCCAGACAGGGCGGATTAACGAGCAGTACTTC CASSSQTGRINEQYF
TRBJ1-2 NA TRBV5-4 TRBD1 TGTGCCAGCAACATTAGACAGGGGGCTGGTGGCTACACCTTC CASNIRQGAGGYTF
TRBJ2-1 NA TRBV28 TRBD2 TGTGCCAGCAGTTTATTTGGTAAAGGACTAGCGGGAGGGCGGTCCTACAATGAGCAGTTCTTC CASSLFGKGLAGGRSYNEQFF
TRBJ1-1 NA TRBV7-9 NA TGTGCCAGCAGCGAGACAGCAAACACTGAAGCTTTCTTT CASSETANTEAFF
TRBJ1-6 once TRBV2 TRBD1 TGTGCCAGCAGTAGGGACAGGGGAGAGTCACCCCTCCACTTT CASSRDRGESPLHF
TRBJ1-2 NA TRBV7-2 TRBD1 TGTGCCAGCAGCCTCCATACGGGGACAGGGCCGGCCTACACCTTC CASSLHTGTGPAYTF
TRBJ1-2 NA TRBV27 TRBD1 TGTGCCAGCAGTTACTTATTAAACCGGGACAGGGGAAGAGGCCTCTATGGCTACACCTTC CASSYLLNRDRGRGLYGYTF
TRBJ2-7 NA TRBV12-3/TRBV12-4 NA TGTGCCAGCAGTCGGGACACCTACGAGCAGTACTTC CASSRDTYEQYF
TRBJ1-2 NA TRBV7-9 TRBD1 TGTGCCAGCAGCATATACGCAGGGGGCGCCAACTATGGCTACACCTTC CASSIYAGGANYGYTF
TRBJ1-5 once TRBV7-3 NA TGTGCCAGCAGTCCCAACCCGGGTCAGCCCCAGCATTTT CASSPNPGQPQHF
TRBJ2-7 NA TRBV7-6 TRBD2 TGTGCCAGCAGCTGGACTAGCGGGATAAGCTACGAGCAGTACTTC CASSWTSGISYEQYF